The clone carrying this TCR beta chain was found once. The sample originates from a study of blood T cell repertoires in COVID-19. Study in general: Both acute and convalescent COVID-19 samples were obtained from the United States, Italy and Spain. PBMCs, B-cell-depleted T cells, or T cells were the source of the cDNA or gDNA that made up the material.

The CDR3 covers 18 residues. The V segment lost 2 bases and the J segment 4 bases; nucleotides outside the gene matches: 13. Germline V lookup: CDR1 LNHNV, CDR2 YYDKDF (reference sequence). Authors' analysis steps: Estimated nucleated cell counts came from reference gene primer amplification. Using immunoSEQ multiplex PCR, the repertoire was profiled, and TCRdb retains in-frame clones only, with some absent. V and J calls and clone size are as listed in that table; D and trimming were resolved from the DNA. The repertoire holds more than 100,000 clones, roughly 83% seen once, with 17% in the top ten.

This TCR was sampled from an elderly woman with acute or convalescent COVID-19. J is TRBJ1-5 and V is TRBV15, with 8 bases matching TRBD1. Sequencing was performed on peripheral blood. The CDR3 loop reads CATSRTTDGTGLNQPQHF. DNA for the CDR3: TGTGCCACCAGCAGAACCACAGATGGGACAGGACTAAATCAGCCCCAGCATTTT. Full variable domain (remainder filled in from reference TRBV15 and TRBJ1-5): DAMVIQNPRYQVTQFGKPVTLSCSQTLNHNVMYWYQQKSSQAPKLLFHYYDKDFNNEADTPDNFQSRRPNTSFCFLDIRSPGLGDTAMYLCATSRTTDGTGLNQPQHFGDGTRLSIL.